This TCR beta chain was recovered during a study of cytomegalovirus exposure and HLA in healthy donors. An approximately 120-subject validation cohort, separate from the approximately 670-subject first cohort, supplied the donors. TCRdb's table, derived via immunoSEQ multiplex PCR, lists solely in-frame clones and lacks some. This table holds about 75,000 clones, around 85% found once. Details on this clone: Its antigen is unknown.

General study results and limits: The authors enumerated 150 to 200 TCR beta chains as linked to cytomegalovirus. Reportedly, cytomegalovirus status was diagnosed with high sensitivity and specificity.

The CDR3 is made up of 13 amino acids. The V and J ends lost 2 bases and 4 bases respectively, with 8 bases between them. Germline V gene lookup returns CDR1 SEHNR and CDR2 FQNEAQ (reference sequence). The TCR sequence derives from a young man in good health and CMV-seronegative. The sequencing input was PBMCs. The rearrangement uses TRBV7-9 and TRBJ1-2; D is perhaps TRBD1 (5 bases). The chain's CDR3 is CASSLQGIYGYTF. CDR3 sequence (DNA): TGTGCCAGCAGCTTACAGGGCATCTATGGCTACACCTTC.